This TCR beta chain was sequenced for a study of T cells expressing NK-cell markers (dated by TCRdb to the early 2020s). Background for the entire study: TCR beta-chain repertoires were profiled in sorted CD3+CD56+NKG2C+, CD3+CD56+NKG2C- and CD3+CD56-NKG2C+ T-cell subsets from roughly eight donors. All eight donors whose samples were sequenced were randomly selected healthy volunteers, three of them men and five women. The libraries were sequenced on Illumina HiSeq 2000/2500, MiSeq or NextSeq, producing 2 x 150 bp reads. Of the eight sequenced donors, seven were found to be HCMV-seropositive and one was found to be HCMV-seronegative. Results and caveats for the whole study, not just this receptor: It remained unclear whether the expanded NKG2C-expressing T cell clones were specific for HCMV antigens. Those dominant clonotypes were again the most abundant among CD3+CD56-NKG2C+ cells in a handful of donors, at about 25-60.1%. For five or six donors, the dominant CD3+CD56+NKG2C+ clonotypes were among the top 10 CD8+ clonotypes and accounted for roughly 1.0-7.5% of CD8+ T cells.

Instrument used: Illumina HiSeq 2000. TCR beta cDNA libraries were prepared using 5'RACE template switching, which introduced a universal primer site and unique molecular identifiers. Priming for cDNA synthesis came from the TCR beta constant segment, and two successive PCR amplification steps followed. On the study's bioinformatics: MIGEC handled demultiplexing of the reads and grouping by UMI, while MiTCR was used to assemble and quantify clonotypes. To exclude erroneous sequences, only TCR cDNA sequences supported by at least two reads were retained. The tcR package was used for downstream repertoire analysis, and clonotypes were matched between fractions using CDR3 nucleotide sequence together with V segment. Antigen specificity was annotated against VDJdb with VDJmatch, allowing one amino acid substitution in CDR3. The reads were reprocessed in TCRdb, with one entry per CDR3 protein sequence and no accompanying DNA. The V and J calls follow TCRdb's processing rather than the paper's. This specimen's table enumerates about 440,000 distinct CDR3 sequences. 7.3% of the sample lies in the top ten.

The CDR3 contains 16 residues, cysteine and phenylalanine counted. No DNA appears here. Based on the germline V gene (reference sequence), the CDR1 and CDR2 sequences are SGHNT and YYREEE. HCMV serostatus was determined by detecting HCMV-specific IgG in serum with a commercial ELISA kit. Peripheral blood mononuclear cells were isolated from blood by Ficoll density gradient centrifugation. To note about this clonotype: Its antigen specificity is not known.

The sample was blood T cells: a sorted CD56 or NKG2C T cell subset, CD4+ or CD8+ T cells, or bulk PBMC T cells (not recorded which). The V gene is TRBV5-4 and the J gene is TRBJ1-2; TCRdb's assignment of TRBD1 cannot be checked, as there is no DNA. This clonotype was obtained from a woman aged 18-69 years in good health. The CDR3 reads CASSQAAGGAGYGYTF.